The subject of this entry is one TCR beta chain. Profiled with immunoSEQ multiplex PCR; TCRdb holds only in-frame clones, not every one. This sample has about 94,000 clones; 75% to 85% occur once, and the top ten carry 15% to 20%. These data are taken from a study of blood T cell repertoires in COVID-19. V lost 5 bases, J lost 0 bases, and 8 bases lay in between. The CDR3 is made up of 15 amino acids. Germline CDR1 SGHTA, CDR2 FQGNSA. Source material: peripheral blood. V usage is TRBV7-2 and J usage is TRBJ2-6, with D tentatively TRBD2 (5 bases). This clonotype was obtained from a human donor in a cohort sampled during active COVID-19. The CDR3 nucleotides are TGTGCCAGCAGCCGTGGGAGCTCTGGGGCCAACGTCCTGACTTTC. Its translation: CASSRGSSGANVLTF.